This T cell receptor beta chain was documented in a study of blood T cell repertoires in COVID-19. About the research overall: Sites in the United States, Italy and Spain provided acute and convalescent COVID-19 samples. PBMCs, B-cell-depleted T cells, or T cells provided the cDNA or gDNA that made up the material.

Authors' data handling: Amplification of reference gene primers provided the estimated nucleated cell counts. Generated by immunoSEQ multiplex PCR, the TCRdb table keeps only in-frame clones and is missing some. D and trimming come from the DNA, and the V and J calls and clone size come from that table. Among more than 250,000 clones listed, 84% were seen once. V was clipped by 8 bases and J by 5 bases, with 13 bases between them. The CDR3 sequence is 12 residues long. In germline, CDR1 is LGHDT, CDR2 YNNKEL (reference sequence). This chain connects TRBV3-1 (or the pseudogene TRBV3-2) to TRBJ2-7; D possibly corresponds to TRBD2 (6 bases). Sequencing was done on a sample of peripheral blood. This TCR was sampled from a human donor in a cohort sampled during active COVID-19. The CDR3 nucleotides are TGTGCCAGCGGACTACCCCCCCACGAGCAGTACTTC. Amino acids: CASGLPPHEQYF.